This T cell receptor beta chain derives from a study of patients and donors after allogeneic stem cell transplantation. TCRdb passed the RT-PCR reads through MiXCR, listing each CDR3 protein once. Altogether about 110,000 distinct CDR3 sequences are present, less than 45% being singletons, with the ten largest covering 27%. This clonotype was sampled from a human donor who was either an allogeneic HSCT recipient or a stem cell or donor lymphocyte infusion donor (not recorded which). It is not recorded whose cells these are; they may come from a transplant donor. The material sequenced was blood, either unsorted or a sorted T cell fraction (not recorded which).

The CDR3 coding sequence is TGTGCCATCAGTGCGGGACATAATACGCAGTATTTT. Encoded protein: CAISAGHNTQYF. The rearrangement joins TRBV10-3 to TRBJ2-3; D possibly corresponds to TRBD1 (6 bases). CDR1 and CDR2 from the germline V gene are ENHRY and SYGVKD. The V end lost 4 bases, the J end lost 7 bases, and 9 bases lay between the germline ends. This CDR3 comprises 12 residues.